This is a list of T cell receptor beta chains from one sample in a study of cytomegalovirus exposure and HLA in healthy donors. The protocol was immunoSEQ multiplex PCR, while the TCRdb copy is restricted to in-frame clones and leaves out a portion. The table shows roughly 300,000 clones, with around 86% occurring only once. Input material: PBMCs. Receptors originate from a woman younger than 35 in good health and CMV-seronegative. Each CDR3 is given with its conserved first and last residue. D genes are given only for firm matches. The size entry is marked missing in some rows and otherwise reads once, few, many or a size class.

D: .; J: TRBJ1-5; V: TRBV16; size: .; DNA: TGTGCCAGCAGCCGAAGTGGGGGGGATCAGCCCCAGCATTTT; CDR3: CASSRSGGDQPQHF
D: TRBD1; J: TRBJ1-3; V: TRBV2; size: .; DNA: TGTGCCAGCAGGGAGGGACAGGGAGGAAACACCATATATTTT; CDR3: CASREGQGGNTIYF
D: TRBD2; J: TRBJ2-1; V: TRBV25-1; size: .; DNA: TGTGCCAGCAGTGATTTTAGCGGGATGGGGGATGAGCAGTTCTTC; CDR3: CASSDFSGMGDEQFF
D: TRBD2; J: TRBJ2-2; V: TRBV27; size: .; DNA: TGTGCCAGCAGTTTTCTTCAGGGAGGACTAGCGGACACCGGGGAGCTGTTTTTT; CDR3: CASSFLQGGLADTGELFF
D: TRBD2; J: TRBJ2-1; V: TRBV11-2; size: once; DNA: TGTGCCAGCAGCCCACGACTAGCGGAAAAATACAATGAGCAGTTCTTC; CDR3: CASSPRLAEKYNEQFF
D: TRBD2; J: TRBJ2-1; V: TRBV5-1; size: .; DNA: TGCGCCAGCAGCTGGGGACTAGCGGGAGGGAAAGGACAACACAATGAGCAGTTCTTC; CDR3: CASSWGLAGGKGQHNEQFF
D: TRBD2; J: TRBJ2-7; V: TRBV15; size: .; DNA: TGTGCCACCAGCGGCCCCCCAGTAGCGGGAGTTCCCTACGAGCAGTACTTC; CDR3: CATSGPPVAGVPYEQYF
D: .; J: TRBJ2-7; V: TRBV19; size: .; DNA: TGTGCCACGACGCAGGTAGGCGACTCCTACGAGCAGTACTTC; CDR3: CATTQVGDSYEQYF
D: TRBD2; J: TRBJ2-7; V: TRBV7-9; size: few; DNA: TGTGCCAGCAGCTTATGGTGGGAGGGCCAATACGAGCAGTACTTC; CDR3: CASSLWWEGQYEQYF
D: TRBD1; J: TRBJ1-1; V: TRBV2; size: .; DNA: TGTGCCAGCAGTACAGGGGTTGTCGCTGAAGCTTTCTTT; CDR3: CASSTGVVAEAFF
D: TRBD1; J: TRBJ1-2; V: TRBV28; size: .; DNA: TGTGCCAGCAGCGCCCCGGCAGGGGGTCAGGATGGCTACACCTTC; CDR3: CASSAPAGGQDGYTF
D: TRBD2; J: TRBJ2-1; V: TRBV6-5; size: .; DNA: TGTGCCAGCAGTTTGACTAGCGGATACAATGAGCAGTTCTTC; CDR3: CASSLTSGYNEQFF
D: .; J: TRBJ2-5; V: TRBV9; size: .; DNA: TGTGCCAGCAGCGCCCATGGGAGTGGAGAGACCCAGTACTTC; CDR3: CASSAHGSGETQYF
D: .; J: TRBJ2-3; V: TRBV11-3; size: .; DNA: TGTGCCAGCAGCCAGGCGGACTATTCAGATACGCAGTATTTT; CDR3: CASSQADYSDTQYF
D: TRBD1; J: TRBJ1-1; V: TRBV9; size: .; DNA: TGTGCCAGCAGCGTAGGTCAGGGGGGGAACACTGAAGCTTTCTTT; CDR3: CASSVGQGGNTEAFF
D: .; J: TRBJ1-5; V: TRBV6-5; size: .; DNA: TGTGCCAGCAGTTCAGGGAGCAATCAGCCCCAGCATTTT; CDR3: CASSSGSNQPQHF
D: TRBD1; J: TRBJ2-2; V: TRBV14; size: .; DNA: TGTGCCAGCAGCCGGAACAGGGGGCCGGGCACCGGGGAGCTGTTTTTT; CDR3: CASSRNRGPGTGELFF
D: .; J: TRBJ2-3; V: TRBV4-1; size: once; DNA: TGCGCCAGCAGCCTCAGCCGGGCGGGTACAGATACGCAGTATTTT; CDR3: CASSLSRAGTDTQYF
D: .; J: TRBJ1-3; V: TRBV6-5; size: .; DNA: TGTGCCAGCAGTTATGCGGGGGACGCTGGAAACACCATATATTTT; CDR3: CASSYAGDAGNTIYF
D: TRBD2; J: TRBJ2-3; V: TRBV6-4; size: .; DNA: TGTGCCAGCAGTCTGACTAGCGGGAGCAGTACAGATACGCAGTATTTT; CDR3: CASSLTSGSSTDTQYF
D: TRBD1; J: TRBJ1-5; V: TRBV2; size: .; DNA: TGTGCCAGCAGTGGACAGGGGACGTTGGAGCCCCAGCATTTT; CDR3: CASSGQGTLEPQHF
D: TRBD1; J: TRBJ1-1; V: TRBV18; size: .; DNA: TGTGCCAGCTCACAGGACAGGACGAACACTGAAGCTTTCTTT; CDR3: CASSQDRTNTEAFF
D: .; J: TRBJ2-7; V: TRBV6-5; size: .; DNA: TGTGCCAGCAGTTACTCGGGAGGGGGTAGCGGCTACGAGCAGTACTTC; CDR3: CASSYSGGGSGYEQYF
D: TRBD1; J: TRBJ1-5; V: TRBV5-1; size: .; DNA: TGCGCCAGCAGCCCGACAGGGGGGAGCAATCAGCCCCAGCATTTT; CDR3: CASSPTGGSNQPQHF
D: TRBD2; J: TRBJ2-5; V: TRBV10-3; size: .; DNA: TGTGCCATCAGTGCTGGGGGGGTGGAGACCCAGTACTTC; CDR3: CAISAGGVETQYF
D: TRBD1; J: TRBJ2-7; V: TRBV7-6; size: once; DNA: TGTGCCAGCAGCTTAGGGACAGGGGGTGTTGGGCAGTACTTC; CDR3: CASSLGTGGVGQYF
D: .; J: TRBJ2-5; V: TRBV6-1; size: .; DNA: TGTGCCAGCAGTACAGTGAGTATGGAGACCCAGTACTTC; CDR3: CASSTVSMETQYF
D: .; J: TRBJ2-6; V: TRBV6-1; size: .; DNA: TGTGCCAGCAGTGAAGCGCTGGGGGCCCCCGGCGTCCTGACTTTC; CDR3: CASSEALGAPGVLTF
D: .; J: TRBJ2-3; V: TRBV6-5; size: .; DNA: TGTGCCAGCAGTTACCGTAGAGGGGGAGATACGCAGTATTTT; CDR3: CASSYRRGGDTQYF
D: TRBD1; J: TRBJ1-2; V: TRBV10-3; size: once; DNA: TGTGCCATCAGTGAGGGGGGACAGAACTATGGCTACACCTTC; CDR3: CAISEGGQNYGYTF
D: .; J: TRBJ2-7; V: TRBV20-1; size: .; DNA: TGCAGTGGAAGTGTGCGCGAGCAGTACTTC; CDR3: CSGSVREQYF
D: TRBD2; J: TRBJ2-1; V: TRBV2; size: .; DNA: TGTGCCAGCAGTGATTGGGGACTAGTCAATGAGCAGTTCTTC; CDR3: CASSDWGLVNEQFF
D: .; J: TRBJ2-1; V: TRBV7-6; size: few; DNA: TGTGCCAGCAGCCCCAGTTCGCAAGTCTCCTACAATGAGCAGTTCTTC; CDR3: CASSPSSQVSYNEQFF
D: .; J: TRBJ2-2; V: TRBV19; size: .; DNA: TGTGCCAGTAGTATAACCCCAGGAGGGAACACCGGGGAGCTGTTTTTT; CDR3: CASSITPGGNTGELFF
D: .; J: TRBJ2-7; V: TRBV11-2; size: .; DNA: TGTGCCAGCAGCCCCGACAGATTACGTACCGAGCAGTACTTC; CDR3: CASSPDRLRTEQYF
D: .; J: TRBJ2-3; V: TRBV5-1; size: .; DNA: TGCGCCAGCAGCCAAGGACAGCGACTGGAAGATACGCAGTATTTT; CDR3: CASSQGQRLEDTQYF
D: .; J: TRBJ1-3; V: TRBV5-4; size: .; DNA: TGTGCCAGCAGCCTTCAGGGTCCTGGAAACACCATATATTTT; CDR3: CASSLQGPGNTIYF
D: .; J: TRBJ2-7; V: TRBV7-8; size: .; DNA: TGTGCCAGCAGCGCCCTAGCGTCTAGCTCCTACGAGCAGTACTTC; CDR3: CASSALASSSYEQYF
D: .; J: TRBJ2-5; V: TRBV25-1; size: .; DNA: TGTGCCAGCACCGTGGGAAGGAGTAGTGGGGCGACCCAGTACTTC; CDR3: CASTVGRSSGATQYF
D: .; J: TRBJ2-7; V: TRBV5-1; size: .; DNA: TGCGCCAGCAGCTTGGTGGGGCTCTCCTACGAGCAGTACTTC; CDR3: CASSLVGLSYEQYF
D: .; J: TRBJ1-5; V: TRBV19; size: .; DNA: TGTGCCAGTAGTATAACCCCCCGCCAGGGGACACAGCCCCAGCATTTT; CDR3: CASSITPRQGTQPQHF
D: .; J: TRBJ1-1; V: TRBV30; size: .; DNA: TGTGCCTGGAGTGTCGGGGGGATGAACACTGAAGCTTTCTTT; CDR3: CAWSVGGMNTEAFF